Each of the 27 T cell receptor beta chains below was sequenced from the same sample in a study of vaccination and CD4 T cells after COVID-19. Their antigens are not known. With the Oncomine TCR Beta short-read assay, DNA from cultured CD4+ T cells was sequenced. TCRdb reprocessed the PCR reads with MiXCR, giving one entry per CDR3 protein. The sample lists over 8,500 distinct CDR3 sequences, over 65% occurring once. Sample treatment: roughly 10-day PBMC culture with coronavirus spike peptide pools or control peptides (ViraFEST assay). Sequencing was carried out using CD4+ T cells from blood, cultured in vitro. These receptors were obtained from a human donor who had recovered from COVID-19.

The CDR3 sequence: CASSPSLYTEAFF. CDR3 DNA sequence: TGTGCCAGCAGCCCGTCGCTGTACACTGAAGCTTTCTTT. V usage is TRBV28 and J usage is TRBJ1-1; no definite D call. Germline V gene lookup returns CDR1 MDHEN and CDR2 SYDVKM. The CDR3 has 13 amino acids. Trimming pared 6 bases from V and 3 bases from J, leaving 11 bases between.

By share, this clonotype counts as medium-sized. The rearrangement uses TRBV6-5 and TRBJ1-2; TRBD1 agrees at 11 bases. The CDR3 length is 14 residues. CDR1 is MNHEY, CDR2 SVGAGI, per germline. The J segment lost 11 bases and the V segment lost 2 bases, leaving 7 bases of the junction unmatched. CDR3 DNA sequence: TGTGCCAGCAGTTACACAGGACAGGGGGCTTCTTACACCTTC. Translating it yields CASSYTGQGASYTF.

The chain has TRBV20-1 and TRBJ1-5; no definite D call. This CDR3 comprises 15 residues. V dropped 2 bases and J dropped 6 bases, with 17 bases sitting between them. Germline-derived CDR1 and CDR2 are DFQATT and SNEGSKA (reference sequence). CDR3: CSARSLQGHSQPQHF. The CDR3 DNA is TGCAGTGCTAGATCCCTTCAAGGGCATAGTCAGCCCCAGCATTTT.

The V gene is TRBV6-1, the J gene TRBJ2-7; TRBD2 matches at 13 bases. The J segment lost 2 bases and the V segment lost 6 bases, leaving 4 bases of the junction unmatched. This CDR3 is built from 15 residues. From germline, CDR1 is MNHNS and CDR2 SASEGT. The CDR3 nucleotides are TGTGCCAGCAGCCGACTAGCGGGGGGACCCTACGAGCAGTACTTC. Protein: CASSRLAGGPYEQYF.

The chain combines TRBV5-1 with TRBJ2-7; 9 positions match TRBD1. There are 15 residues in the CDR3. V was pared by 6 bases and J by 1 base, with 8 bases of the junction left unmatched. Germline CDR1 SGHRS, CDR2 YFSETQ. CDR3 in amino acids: CASTPTGGASYEQYF. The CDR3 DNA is TGCGCCAGCACCCCCACAGGGGGCGCGTCCTACGAGCAGTACTTC.

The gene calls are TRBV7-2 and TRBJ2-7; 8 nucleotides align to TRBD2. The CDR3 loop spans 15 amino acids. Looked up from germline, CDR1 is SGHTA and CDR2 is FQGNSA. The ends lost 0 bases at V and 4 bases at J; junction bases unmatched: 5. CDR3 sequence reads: CASSLAGRAGYEQYF. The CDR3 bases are TGTGCCAGCAGCTTAGCCGGGAGGGCCGGATACGAGCAGTACTTC.

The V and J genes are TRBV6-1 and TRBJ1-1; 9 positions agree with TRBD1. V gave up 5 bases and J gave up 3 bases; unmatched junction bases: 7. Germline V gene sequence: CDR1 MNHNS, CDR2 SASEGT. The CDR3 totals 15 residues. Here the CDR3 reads CASSTDRGKDTEAFF. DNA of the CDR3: TGTGCCAGCAGTACGGACAGGGGTAAGGACACTGAAGCTTTCTTT.

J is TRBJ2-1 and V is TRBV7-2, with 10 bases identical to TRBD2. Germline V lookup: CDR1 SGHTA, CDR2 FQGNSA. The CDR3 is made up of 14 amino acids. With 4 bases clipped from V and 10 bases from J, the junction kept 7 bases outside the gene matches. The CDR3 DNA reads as TGTGCCAGCAGCTCAAGGACTAGCGGAGGCGAGCAGTTCTTC. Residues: CASSSRTSGGEQFF.

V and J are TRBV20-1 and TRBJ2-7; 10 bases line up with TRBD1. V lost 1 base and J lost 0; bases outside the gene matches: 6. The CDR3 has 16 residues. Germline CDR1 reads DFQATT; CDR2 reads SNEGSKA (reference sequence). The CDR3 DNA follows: TGCAGTGCTAGAGCCTGGGACAGGGGCACCTCCTACGAGCAGTACTTC. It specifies CSARAWDRGTSYEQYF.

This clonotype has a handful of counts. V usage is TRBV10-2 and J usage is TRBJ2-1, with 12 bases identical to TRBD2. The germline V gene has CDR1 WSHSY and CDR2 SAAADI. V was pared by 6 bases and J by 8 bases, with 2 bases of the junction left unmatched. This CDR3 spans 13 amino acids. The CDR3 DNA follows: TGCGCCAGCAGGGCTAGCGGGAGGGATGAGCAGTTCTTC. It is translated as CASRASGRDEQFF.

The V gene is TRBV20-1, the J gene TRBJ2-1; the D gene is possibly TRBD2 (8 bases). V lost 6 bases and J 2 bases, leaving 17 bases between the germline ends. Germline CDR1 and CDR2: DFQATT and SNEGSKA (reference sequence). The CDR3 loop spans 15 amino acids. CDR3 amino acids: CSARGAGGPYNEQFF. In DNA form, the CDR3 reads TGCAGTGCCAGGGGGGCGGGAGGACCCTACAATGAGCAGTTCTTC.

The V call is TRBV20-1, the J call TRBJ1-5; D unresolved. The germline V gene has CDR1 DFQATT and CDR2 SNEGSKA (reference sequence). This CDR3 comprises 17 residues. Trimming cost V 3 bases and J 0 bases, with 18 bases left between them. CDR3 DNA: TGCAGTGCTAGCGCTTTTGGGCGTGGGAATAGCAATCAGCCCCAGCATTTT. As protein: CSASAFGRGNSNQPQHF.

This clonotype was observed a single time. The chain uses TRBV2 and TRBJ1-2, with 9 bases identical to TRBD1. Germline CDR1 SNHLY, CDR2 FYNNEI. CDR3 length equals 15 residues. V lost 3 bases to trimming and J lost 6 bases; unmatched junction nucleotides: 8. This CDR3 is CASSDSTTGGDGYTF. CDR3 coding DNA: TGTGCCAGCAGTGATTCAACCACAGGGGGCGATGGCTACACCTTC.

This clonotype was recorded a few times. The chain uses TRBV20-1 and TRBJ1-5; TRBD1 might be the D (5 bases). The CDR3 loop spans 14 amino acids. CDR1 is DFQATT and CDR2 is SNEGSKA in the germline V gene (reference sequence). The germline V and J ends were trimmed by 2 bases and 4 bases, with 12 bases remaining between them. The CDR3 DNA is TGCAGTGCTAGACGGCAGGGACTAAATCAGCCCCAGCATTTT. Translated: CSARRQGLNQPQHF.

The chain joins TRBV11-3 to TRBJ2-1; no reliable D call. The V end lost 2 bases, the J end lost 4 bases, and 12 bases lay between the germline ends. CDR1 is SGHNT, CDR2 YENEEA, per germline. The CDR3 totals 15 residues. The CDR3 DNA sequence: TGTGCCAGCAGCTTAACCGGGTCCCTATACAATGAGCAGTTCTTC. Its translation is CASSLTGSLYNEQFF.

This CDR3 reads CSAPDGTRTYEQYF. CDR3 bases: TGCAGTGCCCCCGATGGGACTCGAACCTACGAGCAGTACTTC. The V call is TRBV20-1, the J call TRBJ2-7; a possible D gene is TRBD2 (6 bases). This CDR3 region has 14 residues. CDR1 and CDR2 (germline): DFQATT, SNEGSKA (reference sequence). Trimming took 6 bases from V and 2 from J, leaving 17 bases between them.

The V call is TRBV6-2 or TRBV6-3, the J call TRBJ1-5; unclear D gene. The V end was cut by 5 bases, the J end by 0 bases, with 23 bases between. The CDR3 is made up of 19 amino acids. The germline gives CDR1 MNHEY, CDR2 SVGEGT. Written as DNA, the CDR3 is TGTGCCAGCAGTGAACGCGGCGGCCCCCTATACTATAGCAATCAGCCCCAGCATTTT. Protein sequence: CASSERGGPLYYSNQPQHF.

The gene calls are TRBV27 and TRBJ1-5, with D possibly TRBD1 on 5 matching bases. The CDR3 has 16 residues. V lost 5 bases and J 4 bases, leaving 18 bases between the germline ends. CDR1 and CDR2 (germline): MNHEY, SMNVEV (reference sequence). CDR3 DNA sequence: TGTGCCAGCAGTCCCGGGTCGAGGGGAAGGAATCAGCCCCAGCATTTT. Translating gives CASSPGSRGRNQPQHF.

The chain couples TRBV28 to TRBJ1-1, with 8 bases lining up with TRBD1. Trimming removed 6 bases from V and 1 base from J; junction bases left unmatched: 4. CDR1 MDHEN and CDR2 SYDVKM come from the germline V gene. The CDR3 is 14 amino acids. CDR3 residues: CASRPGTGNTEAFF. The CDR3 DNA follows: TGTGCCAGCAGACCCGGGACAGGGAACACTGAAGCTTTCTTT.

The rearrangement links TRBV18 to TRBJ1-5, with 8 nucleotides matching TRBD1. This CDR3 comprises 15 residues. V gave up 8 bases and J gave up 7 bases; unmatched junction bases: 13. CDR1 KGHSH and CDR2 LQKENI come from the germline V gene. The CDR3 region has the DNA TGTGCCAGCCCGATGGGCCCGACAGGGGTACAGCCCCAGCATTTT. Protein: CASPMGPTGVQPQHF. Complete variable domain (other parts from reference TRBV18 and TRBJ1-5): NAGVMQNPRHLVRRRGQEARLRCSPMKGHSHVYWYRQLPEEGLKFMVYLQKENIIDESGMPKERFSAEFPKEGPSILRIQQVVRGDSAAYFCASPMGPTGVQPQHFGDGTRLSIL.

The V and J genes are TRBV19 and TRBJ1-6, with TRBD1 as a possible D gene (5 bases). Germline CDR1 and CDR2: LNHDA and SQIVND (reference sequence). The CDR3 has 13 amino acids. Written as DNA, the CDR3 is TGTGCAACGACGGGACGGAGGAATTCACCCCTCCACTTT. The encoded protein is CATTGRRNSPLHF.

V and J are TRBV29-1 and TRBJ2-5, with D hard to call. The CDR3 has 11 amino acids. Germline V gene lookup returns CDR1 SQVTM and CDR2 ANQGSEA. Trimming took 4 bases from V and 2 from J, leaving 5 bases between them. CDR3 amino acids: CSVAGQETQYF. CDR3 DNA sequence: TGCAGCGTTGCTGGTCAAGAGACCCAGTACTTC.

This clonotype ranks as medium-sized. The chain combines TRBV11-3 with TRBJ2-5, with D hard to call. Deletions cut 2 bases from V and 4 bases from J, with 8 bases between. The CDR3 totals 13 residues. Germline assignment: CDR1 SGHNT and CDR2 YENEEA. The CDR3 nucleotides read TGTGCCAGCAGCTTATTCCGGGCAGAGACCCAGTACTTC. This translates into CASSLFRAETQYF.

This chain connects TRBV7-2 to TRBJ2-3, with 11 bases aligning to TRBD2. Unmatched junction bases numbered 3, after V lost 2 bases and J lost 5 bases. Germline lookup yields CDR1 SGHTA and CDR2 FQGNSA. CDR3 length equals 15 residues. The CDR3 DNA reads TGTGCCAGCAGCTTACTAGCGGGAGGAAGAGATACGCAGTATTTT. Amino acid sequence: CASSLLAGGRDTQYF.

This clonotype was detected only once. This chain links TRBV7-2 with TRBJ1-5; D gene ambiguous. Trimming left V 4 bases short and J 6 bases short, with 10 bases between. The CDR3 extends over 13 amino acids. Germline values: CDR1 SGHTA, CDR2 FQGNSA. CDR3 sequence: CASSSSEVQPQHF. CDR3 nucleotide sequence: TGTGCCAGCAGCTCATCAGAGGTTCAGCCCCAGCATTTT.

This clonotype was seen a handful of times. CDR3 region: CASSPAPNTEAFF. In DNA form, the CDR3 reads TGTGCCAGCAGCCCCGCCCCGAACACTGAAGCTTTCTTT. This chain joins TRBV5-4 and TRBJ1-1; no firm D call. The germline V gene has CDR1 SGHNT and CDR2 YYREEE (reference sequence). The V end lost 4 bases, the J end lost 1 base, and 8 bases lay between the germline ends. This CDR3 comprises 13 residues. Full variable domain (missing parts from reference TRBV5-4 and TRBJ1-1): ETGVTQSPTHLIKTRGQQVTLRCSSQSGHNTVSWYQQALGQGPQFIFQYYREEENGRGNFPPRFSGLQFPNYSSELNVNALELDDSALYLCASSPAPNTEAFFGQGTRLTVV.

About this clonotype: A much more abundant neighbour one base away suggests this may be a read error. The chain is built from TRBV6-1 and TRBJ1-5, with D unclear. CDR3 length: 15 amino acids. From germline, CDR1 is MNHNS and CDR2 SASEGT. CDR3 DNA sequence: TGTACCAGCAGCCTCATAGGCGGAGGCAATCAGCCCCAGCATTTT. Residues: CTSSLIGGGNQPQHF.